This T cell receptor (beta chain) was sequenced during a study of blood T cell repertoires in COVID-19. At the level of the study: Acute and convalescent COVID-19 samples came from the United States, Italy and Spain.

Sequencing was performed with immunoSEQ multiplex PCR; in TCRdb, only in-frame clones are kept and a portion is missing. The table lists about 200,000 clones, 80% to 95% of them singletons. Germline lookup yields CDR1 MDHEN and CDR2 SYDVKM. V lost 5 bases to trimming and J lost 14 bases; unmatched junction nucleotides: 12. This CDR3 contains 14 residues. This receptor was taken from a man in his forties or fifties with acute or convalescent COVID-19. The rearrangement uses TRBV28 and TRBJ1-6, with TRBD1 matching 7 bases. The sample consisted of peripheral blood. The CDR3 DNA sequence: TGTGCCAGCAGTGCGGGACAGCTCCCTCGGGCCCTCCACTTT. Its protein is CASSAGQLPRALHF.